A single sample gave rise to the 32 T cell receptor beta chains below, sequenced in a study of shared T cell receptors in the human thymus. TCRdb's table, derived via immunoSEQ multiplex PCR, lists solely in-frame clones and lacks some. In the table there are hundreds of thousands of clones, around 87% of which are singletons. A further study also used this sample, focusing on human thymus T cells.

The sequencing sample was made of thymocytes. All receptors come from a boy under two years old with a congenital heart defect.

This chain uses TRBV4-3 with TRBJ2-2; no clear D gene. There are 17 residues in the CDR3. V dropped 0 bases and J dropped 1 base, with 12 bases sitting between them. Germline values: CDR1 LGHNA, CDR2 YSLEER. The CDR3: CASSQDNPVLNTGELFF. In nucleotides, the CDR3 is TGCGCCAGCAGCCAAGATAATCCGGTTTTGAACACCGGGGAGCTGTTTTTT.

V usage is TRBV6-5 and J usage is TRBJ2-1; D unresolved. The V gene lost 6 bases and the J gene lost 0 bases, with 12 bases spanning the gap. Germline V CDR1 and CDR2: MNHEY, SVGAGI. There are 15 residues in the CDR3. CDR3 nucleotide sequence: TGTGCCAGCAGCCAAACAGAGTACTCCTACAATGAGCAGTTCTTC. Its protein is CASSQTEYSYNEQFF.

The V call is TRBV28, the J call TRBJ1-5; D unresolved. This CDR3 is built from 13 residues. Germline assignment: CDR1 MDHEN and CDR2 SYDVKM. Trimming shortened V by 8 bases and J by 4 bases, and 12 bases separated the two germline ends. The CDR3 nucleotides are TGTGCCAGCCTCAGCGGAGGGAATCAGCCCCAGCATTTT. It yields the protein CASLSGGNQPQHF.

The gene calls are TRBV4-3 and TRBJ1-2; 9 bases fit TRBD1. CDR3 length equals 15 residues. Germline V gives CDR1 LGHNA, CDR2 YSLEER. V was pared by 1 base and J by 4 bases, with 4 bases of the junction left unmatched. The CDR3 sequence: CASSQGTGAGYGYTF. The CDR3 DNA is TGCGCCAGCAGCCAAGGGACAGGGGCGGGCTATGGCTACACCTTC.

This chain links TRBV4-3 with TRBJ2-1; 16 bases align to TRBD2. After removal of 1 base from V and 7 bases from J, the junction contained 13 bases not matched to a gene. Per germline, CDR1 LGHNA and CDR2 YSLEER. The CDR3 consists of 20 residues. The CDR3 spells CASSQVSSGTSGRAYNEQFF. Here the CDR3 DNA reads TGCGCCAGCAGCCAAGTCTCCTCGGGGACTAGCGGGAGGGCTTATAATGAGCAGTTCTTC.

The CDR3 DNA follows: TGTGCCAGCACGGGGACAGGGATGGATGGGGGCTACACCTTC. Protein: CASTGTGMDGGYTF. This chain connects TRBV28 to TRBJ1-2, with 9 bases fitting TRBD1. From germline, CDR1 is MDHEN and CDR2 SYDVKM. The CDR3 has 14 amino acids. The J segment lost 8 bases and the V segment lost 7 bases, leaving 11 bases of the junction unmatched.

On this clone itself: The same CDR3 arises from other DNA sequences in this sample as well. The V call is TRBV27, the J call TRBJ2-7; D call uncertain. The CDR3 spans 13 residues. Deletions cut 3 bases from V and 1 base from J, with 7 bases between. Germline V gives CDR1 MNHEY, CDR2 SMNVEV (reference sequence). This CDR3 reads CASSFDFSYEQYF. The DNA of the CDR3 is TGTGCCAGCAGTTTCGACTTTTCCTACGAGCAGTACTTC.

This clone is a singleton in its sample. For the CDR3, the DNA is TGCGCCAGCAGCATTTTCCAGGTAAACACTGAAGCTTTCTTT. Protein: CASSIFQVNTEAFF. The gene calls are TRBV4-1 and TRBJ1-1; no reliable D call. The germline V gene encodes CDR1 MGHRA and CDR2 YSYEKL. Trimming removed 5 bases from V and 2 bases from J, with 12 bases in between. This CDR3 is built from 14 residues.

This rearrangement joins TRBV7-2 to TRBJ1-3, with a possible D match to TRBD1 (5 bases). Germline V lookup: CDR1 SGHTA, CDR2 FQGNSA. CDR3 length: 19 amino acids. V was cut by 2 bases and J by 0 bases, with 20 bases left in between. The CDR3 here is CASSLTQVTNQSSGNTIYF. CDR3 nucleotides: TGTGCCAGCAGCTTAACACAGGTTACAAACCAGAGCTCTGGAAACACCATATATTTT.

This sequence joins TRBV21-1 and TRBJ2-5; the table names TRBD2, a call not compared with the DNA. TRBV21-1 is classified as a pseudogene. The CDR3 contains 15 residues. CDR3: CASSSVSSGRKTQYF. CDR3 sequence (DNA): TGTGCCAGCAGCAGCGTCTCTAGCGGGAGGAAGACCCAGTACTTC.

CDR3 loop: CASSRTGEVFSYEQYF. The CDR3 nucleotides read TGTGCCAGCAGCCGGACAGGGGAAGTGTTCTCCTACGAGCAGTACTTC. V and J are TRBV28 and TRBJ2-7; TRBD1 agrees at 9 bases. V was pared by 6 bases and J by 0 bases, with 9 bases of the junction left unmatched. The CDR3 is 16 residues long. Germline lookup yields CDR1 MDHEN and CDR2 SYDVKM.

As regards this clone: Other DNA sequences in the same sample also yield this CDR3. The chain is built from TRBV28 and TRBJ2-1; no firm D call. Trimming stripped 1 base from V and 6 bases from J, with 4 bases between. The CDR3 runs 12 residues. CDR1 and CDR2 (germline): MDHEN, SYDVKM. CDR3 loop: CASSLSGNEQFF. The CDR3 bases are TGTGCCAGCAGTTTATCAGGCAATGAGCAGTTCTTC.

The J gene is TRBJ2-1, the V gene TRBV4-3; TRBD1 matches at 8 bases. CDR3 length: 16 residues. Germline V lookup: CDR1 LGHNA, CDR2 YSLEER. V trimming: 2 bases; J trimming: 4 bases; junction bases outside the gene matches: 7. The CDR3 loop is CASSQRQGAKYNEQFF. DNA of the CDR3: TGCGCCAGCAGCCAACGCCAGGGGGCTAAGTACAATGAGCAGTTCTTC.

The V call is TRBV19, the J call TRBJ2-1; 10 bases match TRBD1. The V gene end was trimmed by 3 bases and the J gene end by 6 bases; junction bases not matched to a gene: 8. CDR3 length: 16 residues. The V gene's germline CDR1 is LNHDA and CDR2 SQIVND (reference sequence). The CDR3 nucleotides are TGTGCCAGTAGTATCTACGGGACAGGGGTCAGCAATGAGCAGTTCTTC. Translation gives CASSIYGTGVSNEQFF.

Written as DNA, the CDR3 is TGCGCCAGCAGCCAAGGCCCCGGGACAGCTCCTACGAACCCCTACAATGAGCAGTTCTTC. Amino acids: CASSQGPGTAPTNPYNEQFF. The gene calls are TRBV4-3 and TRBJ2-1, with 7 bases identical to TRBD1. Germline V gives CDR1 LGHNA, CDR2 YSLEER. The V and J ends lost 1 base and 2 bases, in that order; junction bases with no gene match: 17. The CDR3 totals 20 residues.

This rearrangement joins TRBV9 to TRBJ1-2; perhaps TRBD1 as D (5 bases). The CDR3 is 12 amino acids. V lost 4 bases and J lost 13, with 17 bases in between. Germline CDR1 SGDLS, CDR2 YYNGEE. The CDR3 sequence is CASSPTRQRITF. DNA of the CDR3: TGTGCCAGCAGCCCAACGAGACAGCGTATCACCTTC. The entire variable domain, with the rest obtained from reference TRBV9 and TRBJ1-2, is as follows: DSGVTQTPKHLITATGQRVTLRCSPRSGDLSVYWYQQSLDQGLQFLIQYYNGEERAKGNILERFSAQQFPDLHSELNLSSLELGDSALYFCASSPTRQRITFGSGTRLTVV.

This clone came up a few times. J is TRBJ2-3 and V is TRBV14, with 7 bases identical to TRBD2. Germline V gives CDR1 SGHDN, CDR2 FVKESK. V was clipped by 6 bases and J by 4 bases; unmatched bases: 7. The CDR3 is 14 residues long. CDR3 amino acids: CASRQREGADTQYF. CDR3 nucleotides: TGTGCCAGCAGACAAAGGGAGGGCGCAGATACGCAGTATTTT. Full variable domain (missing parts from reference TRBV14 and TRBJ2-3): EAGVTQFPSHSVIEKGQTVTLRCDPISGHDNLYWYRRVMGKEIKFLLHFVKESKQDESGMPNNRFLAERTGGTYSTLKVQPAELEDSGVYFCASRQREGADTQYFGPGTRLTVL.

The chain carries TRBV4-3 and TRBJ2-1; 10 bases are shared with TRBD2. Germline-derived CDR1 and CDR2 are LGHNA and YSLEER. The V segment lost 2 bases and the J segment 3 bases; nucleotides outside the gene matches: 16. This CDR3 comprises 20 residues. The CDR3 DNA follows: TGCGCCAGCAGCCAACCTACAGGGGGTTTAGCTAGCGGGAGCTACAATGAGCAGTTCTTC. Residues: CASSQPTGGLASGSYNEQFF.

V and J are TRBV15 and TRBJ2-2; TRBD2 aligns across 10 bases. Unmatched junction bases numbered 10, after V lost 5 bases and J lost 4 bases. This CDR3 comprises 17 residues. The germline gives CDR1 LNHNV, CDR2 YYDKDF (reference sequence). The CDR3 spells CATSGDSGGLPTGELFF. The CDR3 nucleotides are TGTGCCACCAGCGGGGATAGCGGGGGGCTCCCCACCGGGGAGCTGTTTTTT.

V gene TRBV2 combines with J gene TRBJ2-3, with 8 bases that match TRBD2. Germline V gene data show CDR1 as SNHLY and CDR2 as FYNNEI. Trimming removed 6 bases from V and 0 bases from J; junction bases left unmatched: 11. The CDR3 loop spans 17 amino acids. CDR3 nucleotides: TGTGCCAGCAGGCCGGGACTAGGTCCTACTAGCACAGATACGCAGTATTTT. It is translated as CASRPGLGPTSTDTQYF.

This chain connects TRBV4-2 to TRBJ2-2; 9 bases map to TRBD2. The V gene's germline CDR1 is LGHNA and CDR2 YNFKEQ. V lost 0 bases, J lost 2 bases, and 10 bases stayed unmatched. The CDR3 totals 19 residues. The CDR3 reads CASSQDRRGGAGNTGELFF. The CDR3 coding sequence is TGTGCCAGCAGCCAAGATAGGCGGGGGGGCGCAGGTAACACCGGGGAGCTGTTTTTT.

The chain uses TRBV14 and TRBJ1-2, with D perhaps TRBD1 (5 bases). Germline CDR1 is SGHDN and CDR2 is FVKESK. Trimming left V 5 bases short and J 8 bases short, with 15 bases between. There are 13 residues in the CDR3. CDR3 in amino acids: CASSADSLKGYTF. DNA for the CDR3: TGTGCCAGCAGCGCTGACAGTCTGAAAGGCTACACCTTC.

V and J are TRBV27 and TRBJ1-1, with 8 bases lining up with TRBD1. This CDR3 has 15 residues. J gave up 1 base and V 5 bases, and 6 bases lay outside the gene matches. Germline CDR1 is MNHEY and CDR2 is SMNVEV (reference sequence). CDR3 amino acids: CASSPQGTGNTEAFF. Written as DNA, the CDR3 is TGTGCCAGCAGTCCCCAAGGGACAGGGAACACTGAAGCTTTCTTT.

V is TRBV6-1 and J is TRBJ2-5; D unclear. The J call is uncertain, as TRBJ2-7 better fits the DNA end. The CDR3 extends over 14 amino acids. Germline V gene lookup returns CDR1 MNHNS and CDR2 SASEGT. The CDR3 spells CASSESQWSYEQYF. The CDR3 coding sequence is TGTGCCAGCAGTGAATCGCAGTGGAGCTACGAGCAGTACTTC.

The chain employs TRBV5-6 and TRBJ2-1; D gene uncertain. The CDR3 is made up of 17 amino acids. CDR1 and CDR2 (germline): SGHDT, YYEEEE. The ends were cut back, 7 bases at V and 1 base at J, with 21 bases in the middle. The CDR3 protein is CASSEAPPGLSYNEQFF. CDR3 bases: TGTGCCAGCTCGGAAGCCCCCCCGGGTTTGTCCTACAATGAGCAGTTCTTC.

The V and J genes are TRBV29-1 and TRBJ1-2; a possible D gene is TRBD1 (5 bases). V was trimmed by 2 bases and J by 6 bases, leaving 13 bases between them. CDR3 length: 13 amino acids. CDR1 is SQVTM and CDR2 is ANQGSEA in the germline V gene. The CDR3 here is CSVEPGCRDGYTF. The CDR3 DNA follows: TGCAGCGTTGAACCAGGGTGTAGGGATGGCTACACCTTC.

This clone was detected once. The chain combines TRBV28 with TRBJ2-5, with 10 bases lining up with TRBD2. CDR1 and CDR2 (germline): MDHEN, SYDVKM. V lost 6 bases, J lost 1 base, and 5 bases stayed unmatched. This CDR3 comprises 15 residues. CDR3 sequence: CASSKAGGRQETQYF. The DNA of the CDR3 is TGTGCCAGCAGCAAAGCGGGGGGGCGCCAAGAGACCCAGTACTTC.

The chain is built from TRBV5-1 and TRBJ2-7; no definite D call. CDR3 length: 14 residues. Per the germline V gene, CDR1 is SGHRS and CDR2 is YFSETQ. V shed 4 bases and J shed 5 bases, with 16 bases lying between them. The CDR3 bases are TGCGCCAGCAGCGCCACCTCGGGTAGCAACGAGCAGTACTTC. Translation: CASSATSGSNEQYF.

The chain carries TRBV27 and TRBJ2-7; D may be TRBD1 (5 bases). With 8 bases removed from V and 6 bases from J, the gap between germline ends came to 17 bases. CDR1 MNHEY and CDR2 SMNVEV come from the germline V gene (reference sequence). This CDR3 has 13 amino acids. The DNA for the CDR3 is TGTGCCAGCGGGTTTGACAGAGGCGGCGAGCAGTACTTC. Protein sequence: CASGFDRGGEQYF.

The V call is TRBV5-6, the J call TRBJ2-6; 9 bases are a match to TRBD1. Germline assignment: CDR1 SGHDT and CDR2 YYEEEE. This CDR3 is built from 17 residues. Unmatched junction bases numbered 6, after V lost 3 bases and J lost 2 bases. The CDR3 region has the DNA TGTGCCAGCAGCTGGGACAGGGATTATACTGGGGCCAACGTCCTGACTTTC. Translation gives CASSWDRDYTGANVLTF.

This chain joins TRBV5-8 and TRBJ1-5; the D is unclear. V lost 2 bases to trimming and J lost 0 bases, with 21 bases between them. In germline, CDR1 is SGHTS, CDR2 YDEGEE. The CDR3 spans 19 residues. The CDR3 spells CASSLISGFRAYSNQPQHF. Written as DNA, the CDR3 is TGTGCCAGCAGCTTAATAAGTGGGTTTAGAGCGTATAGCAATCAGCCCCAGCATTTT.

This chain uses TRBV6-4 with TRBJ2-3, with D tentatively TRBD1 (6 bases). The CDR3 covers 15 residues. Trimming took 6 bases from V and 5 from J, leaving 18 bases between them. Germline assignment: CDR1 MRHNA and CDR2 SNTAGT. CDR3 nucleotides: TGTGCCAGCAGACCGGGACACCTTTCAGGAGATACGCAGTATTTT. It yields the protein CASRPGHLSGDTQYF.